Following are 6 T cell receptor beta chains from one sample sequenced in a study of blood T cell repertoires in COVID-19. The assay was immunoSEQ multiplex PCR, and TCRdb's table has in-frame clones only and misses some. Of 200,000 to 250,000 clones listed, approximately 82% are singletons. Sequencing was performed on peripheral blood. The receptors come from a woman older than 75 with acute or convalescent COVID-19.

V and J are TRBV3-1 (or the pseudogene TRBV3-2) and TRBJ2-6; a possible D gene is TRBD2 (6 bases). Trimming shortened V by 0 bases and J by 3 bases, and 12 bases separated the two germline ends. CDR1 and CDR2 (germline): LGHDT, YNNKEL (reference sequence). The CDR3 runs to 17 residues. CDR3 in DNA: TGTGCCAGCAGCCAAGATCCAGGGACTTATGGGGCCAACGTCCTGACTTTC. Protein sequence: CASSQDPGTYGANVLTF.

The CDR3 DNA follows: TGTGCCAGCACCCTTGGGGGGGCCCTAAACTCTAACTATGGCTACACCTTC. Translated: CASTLGGALNSNYGYTF. The rearrangement joins TRBV28 to TRBJ1-2; maybe TRBD1 (6 bases). The CDR3 totals 17 residues. Germline V gene data show CDR1 as MDHEN and CDR2 as SYDVKM. V lost 7 bases, J lost 0 bases, and 21 bases lay in between.

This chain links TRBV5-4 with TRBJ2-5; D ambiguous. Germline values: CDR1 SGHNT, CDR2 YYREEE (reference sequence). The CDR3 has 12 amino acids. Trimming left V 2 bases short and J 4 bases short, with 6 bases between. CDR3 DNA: TGTGCCAGCAGCTTTTTTCGAGAGACCCAGTACTTC. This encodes CASSFFRETQYF.

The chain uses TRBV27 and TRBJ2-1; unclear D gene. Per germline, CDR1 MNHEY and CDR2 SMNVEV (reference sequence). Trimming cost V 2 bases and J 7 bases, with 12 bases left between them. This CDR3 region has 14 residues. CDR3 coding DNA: TGTGCCAGCAGTTTAGCCCCGCCCAGAAATGAGCAGTTCTTC. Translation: CASSLAPPRNEQFF.

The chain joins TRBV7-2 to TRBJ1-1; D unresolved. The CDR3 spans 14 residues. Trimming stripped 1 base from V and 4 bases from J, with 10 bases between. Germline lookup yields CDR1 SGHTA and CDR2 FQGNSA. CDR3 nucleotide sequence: TGTGCCAGCAGCTTAGAACCGGGGTTCACTGAAGCTTTCTTT. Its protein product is CASSLEPGFTEAFF.

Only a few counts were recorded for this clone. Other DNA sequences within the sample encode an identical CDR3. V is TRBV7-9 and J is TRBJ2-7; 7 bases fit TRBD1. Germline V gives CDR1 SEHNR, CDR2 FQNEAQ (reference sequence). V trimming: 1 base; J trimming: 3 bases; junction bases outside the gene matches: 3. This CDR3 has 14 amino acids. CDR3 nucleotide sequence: TGTGCCAGCAGCTTAGGGACAGGAAACTACGAGCAGTACTTC. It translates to CASSLGTGNYEQYF.